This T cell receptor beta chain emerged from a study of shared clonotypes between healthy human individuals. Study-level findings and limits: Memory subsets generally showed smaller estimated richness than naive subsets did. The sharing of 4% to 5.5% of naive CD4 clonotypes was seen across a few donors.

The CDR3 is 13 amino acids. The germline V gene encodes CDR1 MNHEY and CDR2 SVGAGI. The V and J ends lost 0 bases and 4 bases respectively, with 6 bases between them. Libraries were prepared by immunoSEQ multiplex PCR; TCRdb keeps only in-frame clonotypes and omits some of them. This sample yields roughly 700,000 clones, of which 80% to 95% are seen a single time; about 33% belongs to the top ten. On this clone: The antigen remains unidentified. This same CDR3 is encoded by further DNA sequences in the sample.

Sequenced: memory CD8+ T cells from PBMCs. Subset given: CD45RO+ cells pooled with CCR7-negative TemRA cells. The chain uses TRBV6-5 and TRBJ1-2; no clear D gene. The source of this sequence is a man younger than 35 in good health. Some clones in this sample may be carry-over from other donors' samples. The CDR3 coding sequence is TGTGCCAGCAGTTACTCGACCGGCTATGGCTACACCTTC. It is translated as CASSYSTGYGYTF.